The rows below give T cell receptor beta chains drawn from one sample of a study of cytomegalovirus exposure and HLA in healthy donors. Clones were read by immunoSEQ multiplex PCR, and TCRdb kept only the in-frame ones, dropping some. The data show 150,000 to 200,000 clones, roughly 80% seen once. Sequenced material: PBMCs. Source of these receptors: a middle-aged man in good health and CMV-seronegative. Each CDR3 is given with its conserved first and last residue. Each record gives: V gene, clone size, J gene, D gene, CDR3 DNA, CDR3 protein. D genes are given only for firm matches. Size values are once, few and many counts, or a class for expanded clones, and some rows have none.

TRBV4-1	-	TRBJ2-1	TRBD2	TGCGCCAGCAGCCAAGCCTCGGGGACTAGCGGGAGTGATGAGCAGTTCTTC	CASSQASGTSGSDEQFF
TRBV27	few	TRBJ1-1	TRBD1	TGTGCCAGCAGTTGGGACAGGGGAAACACTGAAGCTTTCTTT	CASSWDRGNTEAFF
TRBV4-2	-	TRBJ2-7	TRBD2	TGTGCCAGCAGCTTGGGACTAGTATCCTCCGAGCAGTACTTC	CASSLGLVSSEQYF
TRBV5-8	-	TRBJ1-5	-	TGTGCCAGCAGCTGGCAGGGGTCAGCCAATCAGCCCCAGCATTTT	CASSWQGSANQPQHF
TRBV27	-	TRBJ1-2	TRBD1	TGTGCCAGCAGTTTATCCGGGACAGGGGGAAATGCTAACTATGGCTACACCTTC	CASSLSGTGGNANYGYTF
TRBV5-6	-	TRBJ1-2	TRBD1	TGTGCCAGCAGTTATGTGTGGGGACAGGGCTCTAGCTATGGCTACACCTTC	CASSYVWGQGSSYGYTF
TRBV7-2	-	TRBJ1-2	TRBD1	TGTGCCAGCAGCCTCGACTCGGGACAGGCCGCACGATTTCAGGGCTACACCTTC	CASSLDSGQAARFQGYTF
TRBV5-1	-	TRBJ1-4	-	TGCGCCAGCAGCTTGGACTTCGCTAATGAAAAACTGTTTTTT	CASSLDFANEKLFF
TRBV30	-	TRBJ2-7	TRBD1	TGTGCCTGGAGGGGGGACAGGGCTTACGAGCAGTACTTC	CAWRGDRAYEQYF
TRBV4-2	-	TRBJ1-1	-	TGTGCCAGCAGCCAAGATCTGGGGGCGGGCACTGAAGCTTTCTTT	CASSQDLGAGTEAFF